This T cell receptor beta chain was observed in a study of breast tumors, draining lymph nodes, adjacent tissues. Notes on the study in general: Data fit most tumor T cells coming from lymph node, expanding in tumor. That most tumor T cells come from lymph nodes remained unproven. Luminal-like breast cancer showed significantly greater tumor-nontumor repertoire similarity than basal-like breast cancer did. Compared with lymph nodes, tumors were less diverse; compared with nontumor tissue, more.

Using its own MiXCR run on the multiplex PCR reads, TCRdb lists one record per CDR3 protein. Of tens of thousands of distinct CDR3 sequences listed, 23% were seen once; the top ten hold over 6.5%. This clonotype was recorded many times. Its antigen is unknown. Deletions cut 4 bases from V and 1 base from J, with 11 bases between. The V gene's germline CDR1 is DFQATT and CDR2 SNEGSKA (reference sequence). The CDR3 has 14 residues. The V call is TRBV20-1, the J call TRBJ1-5, with unresolved D. This clonotype was obtained from a female donor with breast cancer. Some clones in this sample may be carry-over from other donors' samples. The sample was breast tumor tissue. The CDR3 sequence is CSATSETSNQPQHF. In DNA form, the CDR3 reads TGCAGTGCTACATCGGAGACAAGCAATCAGCCCCAGCATTTT.